These 32 T cell receptor beta chains were all obtained from the same sample, sequenced in a study of blood T cell repertoires in COVID-19. Profiled with immunoSEQ multiplex PCR; TCRdb holds only in-frame clones, not every one. Of tens of thousands of clones detected, roughly 74% appear once; the ten largest clones hold roughly 14%. Sequenced input: peripheral blood. The receptors derive from a man of 80 years or more with active or convalescent COVID-19.

V and J are TRBV3-1 (or the pseudogene TRBV3-2) and TRBJ2-7; D is undetermined. The CDR3 runs to 12 residues. V was pared by 0 bases and J by 4 bases, with 4 bases between. Germline CDR1 LGHDT, CDR2 YNNKEL (reference sequence). CDR3 sequence: CASSQESYEQYF. The CDR3 DNA reads as TGTGCCAGCAGCCAAGAGTCGTACGAGCAGTACTTC.

DNA of the CDR3: TGCGCCAGCAGCGAACACCTTACAGGGAATTCACCCCTCCACTTT. It translates to CASSEHLTGNSPLHF. This chain joins TRBV10-2 and TRBJ1-6, with D possibly being TRBD1 (6 bases). Germline V gives CDR1 WSHSY, CDR2 SAAADI. The CDR3 is made up of 15 amino acids. Trimming left V 6 bases short and J 7 bases short, with 16 bases between.

The rearrangement joins TRBV19 to TRBJ1-5; D is ambiguous. The V gene's germline CDR1 is LNHDA and CDR2 SQIVND (reference sequence). The CDR3 sequence is 12 residues long. The V end was cut by 3 bases, the J end by 5 bases, with 5 bases between. The CDR3 nucleotides read TGTGCCAGTAGTATGGACTATCAGCCCCAGCATTTT. Amino acid sequence: CASSMDYQPQHF.

This clone was observed a handful of times. The V call is TRBV21-1, the J call TRBJ2-7; the table assigns TRBD1, which was not confirmed against the DNA. TRBV21-1 is labeled a pseudogene. The CDR3 has 15 residues. The CDR3, as DNA: TGTGCCAGCAGCTCGCTCCGGGACAGGGAGCACGAGCAGTACTTC. It specifies CASSSLRDREHEQYF.

The chain has TRBV28 and TRBJ1-1; perhaps TRBD1 as D (6 bases). There are 15 residues in the CDR3. Germline lookup yields CDR1 MDHEN and CDR2 SYDVKM. The germline V and J ends were trimmed by 2 bases and 2 bases, with 12 bases remaining between them. This chain's CDR3 is CASSLLNRANTEAFF. In nucleotides, the CDR3 is TGTGCCAGCAGTTTACTTAACAGGGCTAACACTGAAGCTTTCTTT. Full variable domain (outside the CDR3, taken from reference TRBV28 and TRBJ1-1): DVKVTQSSRYLVKRTGEKVFLECVQDMDHENMFWYRQDPGLGLRLIYFSYDVKMKEKGDIPEGYSVSREKKERFSLILESASTNQTSMYLCASSLLNRANTEAFFGQGTRLTVV.

This clone has a single count. The chain couples TRBV14 to TRBJ2-5; D is perhaps TRBD1 (6 bases). Germline V gives CDR1 SGHDN, CDR2 FVKESK. Trimming stripped 2 bases from V and 4 bases from J, with 11 bases between. The CDR3 sequence is 14 residues long. The CDR3 here is CASSQRDNPETQYF. As DNA, the CDR3 is TGTGCCAGCAGCCAAAGGGACAATCCAGAGACCCAGTACTTC.

In this sample, this clone turned up a few times. The gene calls are TRBV2 and TRBJ1-2; TRBD1 is a possible D gene (6 bases). Germline CDR1 reads SNHLY; CDR2 reads FYNNEI. CDR3 size: 15 residues. V lost 6 bases to trimming and J lost 7 bases, with 21 bases between them. For the CDR3, the DNA is TGTGCCAGCAGGAGGGGCGGGGGCCAGGGCCTTGGCTACACCTTC. It is translated as CASRRGGGQGLGYTF.

This chain uses TRBV19 with TRBJ1-5; D is possibly TRBD1 (5 bases). The CDR3 contains 14 residues. Looked up from germline, CDR1 is LNHDA and CDR2 is SQIVND (reference sequence). V was cut by 7 bases and J by 4 bases, with 14 bases left in between. The CDR3 is CASNMGLRNQPQHF. For the CDR3, the DNA is TGTGCCAGTAACATGGGACTTAGGAATCAGCCCCAGCATTTT.

The genes are TRBV7-3 and TRBJ2-2; D unresolved. Germline V gene lookup returns CDR1 SGHTA and CDR2 FQGTGA. This CDR3 is 12 amino acids long. V lost 7 bases, J lost 3 bases, and 6 bases lay in between. The CDR3 sequence: CASTSDTGELFF. For the CDR3, the DNA is TGTGCCAGCACTTCTGACACCGGGGAGCTGTTTTTT.

V is TRBV5-1 and J is TRBJ1-2, with 11 bases matching TRBD1. The CDR3 is 17 residues long. V shed 4 bases, J shed 0 bases, and the junction held 8 bases outside the gene matches. Germline V gene sequence: CDR1 SGHRS, CDR2 YFSETQ. CDR3 loop: CASSPGQGALSNYGYTF. The CDR3 region has the DNA TGCGCCAGCAGCCCAGGACAGGGGGCTTTATCTAACTATGGCTACACCTTC.

The chain uses TRBV28 and TRBJ1-2, with 9 bases fitting TRBD1. CDR3 length: 14 residues. CDR1 and CDR2 from the germline V gene are MDHEN and SYDVKM. Trimming took 4 bases from V and 4 from J; bases not matched to a gene: 4. This CDR3 is CASSSGQGVYGYTF. The CDR3 coding sequence is TGTGCCAGCAGTTCGGGACAGGGTGTCTATGGCTACACCTTC.

The chain is built from TRBV4-1 and TRBJ1-2; D ambiguous. Germline CDR1 MGHRA, CDR2 YSYEKL. The CDR3 is 12 residues long. Trimming pared 0 bases from V and 6 bases from J, leaving 5 bases between. CDR3 nucleotides: TGCGCCAGCAGCCAAGATGGAGATGGCTACACCTTC. As protein: CASSQDGDGYTF.

The chain joins TRBV5-8 to TRBJ2-2; D perhaps matches TRBD2 (6 bases). Looked up from germline, CDR1 is SGHTS and CDR2 is YDEGEE. Trimming removed 0 bases at V and 0 bases at J, with 9 bases between. The CDR3 sequence is 16 residues long. Here the CDR3 DNA reads TGTGCCAGCAGCTTGGGGACTACCGCGAACACCGGGGAGCTGTTTTTT. Translated, it gives CASSLGTTANTGELFF.

The chain recombines TRBV6-5 with TRBJ2-7; TRBD2 matches at 7 bases. The germline V gene encodes CDR1 MNHEY and CDR2 SVGAGI. The CDR3 sequence is 14 residues long. V lost 7 bases to trimming and J lost 3 bases; unmatched junction nucleotides: 9. The CDR3 here is CASTPTSGNYEQYF. The DNA for the CDR3 is TGTGCCAGCACTCCCACAAGCGGGAACTACGAGCAGTACTTC.

This clone appeared once. V is TRBV28 and J is TRBJ2-1, with D perhaps TRBD2 (5 bases). Germline assignment: CDR1 MDHEN and CDR2 SYDVKM. CDR3 length equals 16 residues. V was cut by 6 bases and J by 0 bases, with 15 bases left in between. The CDR3 sequence is CASRSPGESSYNEQFF. CDR3 nucleotide sequence: TGTGCCAGCAGATCCCCCGGGGAGAGCTCCTACAATGAGCAGTTCTTC.

The V call is TRBV10-1, the J call TRBJ1-1, with D unresolved. This CDR3 comprises 13 residues. Trimming took 8 bases from V and 1 from J, leaving 11 bases between them. Germline V gene data show CDR1 as WNHNN and CDR2 as SYGVQD (reference sequence). The CDR3 spells CASSPNRNTEAFF. The CDR3 bases are TGCGCCAGCTCACCAAACAGGAACACTGAAGCTTTCTTT.

The CDR3 bases are TGTGCCAGCAGCCAAGACAGGGTAAGGGTCAATGAGCAGTTCTTC. Translating gives CASSQDRVRVNEQFF. V is TRBV14 and J is TRBJ2-1, with D perhaps TRBD1 (5 bases). Germline CDR1 SGHDN, CDR2 FVKESK. This CDR3 spans 15 amino acids. The V end was cut by 0 bases, the J end by 6 bases, with 12 bases between.

The chain links TRBV5-8 to TRBJ2-1; the D gene is possibly TRBD1 (9 bases). CDR3 size: 17 residues. V gave up 3 bases and J gave up 6 bases, with 22 bases separating them. Germline V gene data show CDR1 as SGHTS and CDR2 as YDEGEE. CDR3 nucleotides: TGTGCCAGCAGCTCCTTGACAGGGGGACTAGGCACCAATGAGCAGTTCTTC. The encoded protein is CASSSLTGGLGTNEQFF.

This clone has a count of ten or more. The rearrangement uses TRBV3-1 (or the pseudogene TRBV3-2) and TRBJ1-1; D is unresolved. CDR1 LGHDT and CDR2 YNNKEL come from the germline V gene (reference sequence). This CDR3 is 12 amino acids long. V lost 2 bases and J lost 10, with 11 bases in between. The CDR3 sequence: CASSQISSVAFF. DNA of the CDR3: TGTGCCAGCAGCCAAATCTCCAGTGTAGCTTTCTTT.

The rearrangement links TRBV5-4 to TRBJ2-7; 7 nucleotides align to TRBD2. Trimming took 4 bases from V and 2 from J; bases not matched to a gene: 9. Germline V gene data show CDR1 as SGHNT and CDR2 as YYREEE (reference sequence). CDR3 length: 15 residues. Here the CDR3 DNA reads TGTGCCAGCAGCCGGGCCGGGACTATTACCTACGAGCAGTACTTC. Protein: CASSRAGTITYEQYF.

The genes are TRBV7-9 and TRBJ1-2; D is unclear. The CDR3 runs to 15 residues. The V and J ends lost 5 bases and 1 base respectively, with 14 bases between them. The germline gives CDR1 SEHNR, CDR2 FQNEAQ (reference sequence). This chain's CDR3 is CASSPEPGLNYGYTF. CDR3 nucleotides: TGTGCCAGCAGCCCCGAGCCAGGTCTTAACTATGGCTACACCTTC.

The rearrangement joins TRBV7-2 to TRBJ2-7, with 8 bases aligning to TRBD2. Per the germline V gene, CDR1 is SGHTA and CDR2 is FQGNSA. V trimming: 2 bases; J trimming: 6 bases; junction bases outside the gene matches: 6. This CDR3 spans 14 amino acids. As DNA, the CDR3 is TGTGCCAGCAGCTTAAGTGTTAGCGGGACCGAGCAGTACTTC. It specifies CASSLSVSGTEQYF.

This rearrangement joins TRBV27 to TRBJ1-1, with a possible D match to TRBD1 (6 bases). V was cut by 1 base and J by 3 bases, with 12 bases left in between. CDR3 length equals 15 residues. Per germline, CDR1 MNHEY and CDR2 SMNVEV (reference sequence). The CDR3 DNA reads as TGTGCCAGCAGTTTATACAGGGATCGTCACACTGAAGCTTTCTTT. Amino acids: CASSLYRDRHTEAFF.

The chain has TRBV7-9 and TRBJ1-6, with D hard to call. V lost 6 bases, J lost 10 bases, and 22 bases lay in between. The germline V gene has CDR1 SEHNR and CDR2 FQNEAQ (reference sequence). CDR3 length: 16 residues. CDR3: CASRVWVGRADSPLHF. For the CDR3, the DNA is TGTGCCAGCAGAGTGTGGGTAGGGAGAGCCGACTCACCCCTCCACTTT. Filled out from reference TRBV7-9 and TRBJ1-6, the complete variable domain reads DTGVSQNPRHKITKRGQNVTFRCDPISEHNRLYWYRQTLGQGPEFLTYFQNEAQLEKSRLLSDRFSAERPKGSFSTLEIQRTEQGDSAMYLCASRVWVGRADSPLHFGNGTRLTVT.

V and J are TRBV18 and TRBJ2-2; perhaps TRBD1 as D (5 bases). The CDR3 loop spans 15 amino acids. Trimming stripped 4 bases from V and 2 bases from J, with 11 bases between. The germline V gene encodes CDR1 KGHSH and CDR2 LQKENI. The CDR3 DNA sequence: TGTGCCAGCTCACTCGACAGCGCAAACACCGGGGAGCTGTTTTTT. Translation gives CASSLDSANTGELFF.

The chain employs TRBV6-5 and TRBJ1-5; no firm D call. This CDR3 spans 15 amino acids. Germline V gene data show CDR1 as MNHEY and CDR2 as SVGAGI. The V gene lost 0 bases and the J gene lost 1 base, with 7 bases spanning the gap. DNA for the CDR3: TGTGCCAGCAGTTACTCCCTCGGGAGCAATCAGCCCCAGCATTTT. Protein sequence: CASSYSLGSNQPQHF.

This clone appeared a few times. This sequence joins TRBV28 and TRBJ2-1; 9 nucleotides align to TRBD2. CDR1 and CDR2 (germline): MDHEN, SYDVKM. CDR3 length: 17 amino acids. The V gene end was trimmed by 5 bases and the J gene end by 2 bases; junction bases not matched to a gene: 10. CDR3 DNA sequence: TGTGCCAGCAGTCCCTTGACTAGCGGCAAAACCTACAATGAGCAGTTCTTC. Translated: CASSPLTSGKTYNEQFF.

The J gene is TRBJ2-5, the V gene TRBV28; the D gene is possibly TRBD2 (6 bases). Deletions cut 1 base from V and 7 bases from J, with 13 bases between. Germline CDR1 MDHEN, CDR2 SYDVKM. This CDR3 region has 14 residues. The CDR3 DNA follows: TGTGCCAGCAGTTTATCGGGACTCCAAACGACCCAGTACTTC. Translation: CASSLSGLQTTQYF.

By share of the sample, this clone is medium-sized. This chain joins TRBV2 and TRBJ2-7; 8 bases are shared with TRBD1. CDR1 SNHLY and CDR2 FYNNEI come from the germline V gene. V dropped 6 bases and J dropped 2; count of bases not matched to a gene: 3. This CDR3 has 13 amino acids. The DNA for the CDR3 is TGTGCCAGCAGGGAGACAGGGGCCTACGAGCAGTACTTC. This gives the protein CASRETGAYEQYF.

This clone has a single count. The genes are TRBV6-5 and TRBJ1-2, with 11 bases identical to TRBD1. Per germline, CDR1 MNHEY and CDR2 SVGAGI. J lost 8 bases, V lost 7 bases, and 9 bases had no gene match. The CDR3 consists of 14 residues. The CDR3 sequence is CASNPGTGGSGYTF. In DNA form, the CDR3 reads TGTGCCAGCAACCCAGGGACAGGGGGTTCAGGCTACACCTTC.

This clone was found a few times. This chain connects TRBV24-1 to TRBJ2-2; possible D gene TRBD2, 6 bases. Germline V lookup: CDR1 KGHDR, CDR2 SFDVKD. The length of the CDR3 is 13 residues. Trimming took off 3 bases at V and 6 bases at J, with 7 bases between the two ends. In nucleotides, the CDR3 is TGTGCCACCAGTGATAGCGGGCCCGGGGAGCTGTTTTTT. Translating gives CATSDSGPGELFF.

This sequence joins TRBV5-1 and TRBJ1-1; D not certain. The CDR3 length is 13 residues. The V end was cut by 4 bases, the J end by 0 bases, with 7 bases between. Germline CDR1 and CDR2: SGHRS and YFSETQ. Here the CDR3 reads CASSLDMNTEAFF. The CDR3, as DNA: TGCGCCAGCAGCCTAGATATGAACACTGAAGCTTTCTTT.